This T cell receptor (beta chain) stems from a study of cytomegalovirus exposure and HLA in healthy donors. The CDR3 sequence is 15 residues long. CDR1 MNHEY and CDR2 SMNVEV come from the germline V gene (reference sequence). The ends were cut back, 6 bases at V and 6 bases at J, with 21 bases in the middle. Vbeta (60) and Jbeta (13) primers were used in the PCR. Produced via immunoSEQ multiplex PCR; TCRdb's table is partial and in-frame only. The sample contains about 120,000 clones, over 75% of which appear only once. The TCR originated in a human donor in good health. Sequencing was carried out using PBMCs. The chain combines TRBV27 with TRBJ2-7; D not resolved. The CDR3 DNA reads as TGTGCCAGCAGCCCTACCCGGATAGCCTTGGGCGAGCAGTACTTC. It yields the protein CASSPTRIALGEQYF.